This is a list of T cell receptor beta chains from one sample in a study of cytomegalovirus exposure and HLA in healthy donors. This table comes from immunoSEQ multiplex PCR, and its TCRdb copy is limited to in-frame clones, with some not included. Seen here are around 180,000 clones, roughly 83% observed once, and the top ten hold about 1.4%. The sample consisted of PBMCs. The source is a woman between 50 and 59 years old in good health and CMV-seronegative. Both conserved end residues are part of each CDR3. A D gene is named only where the DNA matches it firmly. Rows may omit the clone size; those that give it use once, few, many or a size class.

j_call,d_call,clone_size,v_call,cdr3_nt,cdr3_aa
TRBJ1-4,-,-,TRBV6-5,TGTGCCAGCAGTTCAATATACAGGACCGATGAAAAACTGTTTTTT,CASSSIYRTDEKLFF
TRBJ2-5,TRBD1,-,TRBV25-1,TGTGCCAGCAGAGACACAGGGGAAGGGATAGAGACCCAGTACTTC,CASRDTGEGIETQYF
TRBJ1-5,TRBD1,-,TRBV7-3,TGTGCCAGCAGCGGTGGGACAGCCGGCAATCAGCCCCAGCATTTT,CASSGGTAGNQPQHF
TRBJ2-7,-,-,TRBV5-1,TGCGCCAGCAGCTTTTCTAGCAGAGCCTACGAGCAGTACTTC,CASSFSSRAYEQYF
TRBJ2-3,-,-,TRBV5-5,TGTGCCAGCAGCTCCAACTCCCCGACAGATACGCAGTATTTT,CASSSNSPTDTQYF
TRBJ1-1,TRBD1,once,TRBV5-4,TGTGCCAGCAGCTTCCAGGGGGCGCGTACTGAAGCTTTCTTT,CASSFQGARTEAFF
TRBJ2-3,TRBD1,-,TRBV9,TGTGCCAGCAGCCCCTGGGGGACAGGGTTCACAGATACGCAGTATTTT,CASSPWGTGFTDTQYF
TRBJ1-3,-,-,TRBV21-1,TGTGCCAGCAGGCATGGGACAGTCTCTGGAAACACCATATATTTT,CASRHGTVSGNTIYF
TRBJ2-1,-,few,TRBV4-1,TGCGCCAGCAGCCAAGGACGGGGGGCCGTCCCCTACAATGAGCAGTTCTTC,CASSQGRGAVPYNEQFF
TRBJ2-1,-,-,TRBV28,TGTGCCAGCAGTACGCGGGGTGAGCAGTTCTTC,CASSTRGEQFF
TRBJ2-1,-,-,TRBV11-2,TGTGCCAGCAGCGCAAGGGGCTATGAGCAGTTCTTC,CASSARGYEQFF
TRBJ2-3,-,-,TRBV5-1,TGCGCCAGCAGCGCCGGACTTCCAAGGAGGGAAGAATATACAGATACGCAGTATTTT,CASSAGLPRREEYTDTQYF
TRBJ2-1,-,-,TRBV4-2,TGTGCCAGCAGCCGGGGGGGCGGGCCGGCCCTGGGGCATGAGCAGTTCTTC,CASSRGGGPALGHEQFF
TRBJ1-5,-,-,TRBV21-1,-,CASSLPWGTGAGQPQHF
TRBJ1-4,TRBD1,-,TRBV18,TGTGCCAGCTCACGGGACAGGACTGCAACTAATGAAAAACTGTTTTTT,CASSRDRTATNEKLFF
TRBJ1-2,-,-,TRBV15,TGTGCCACCAGCAGAGATATGGCGGGGGACGGCTACACCTTC,CATSRDMAGDGYTF
TRBJ1-1,-,-,TRBV7-2,TGTGCCAGCAGCTTAGGACCCACAGTGAACACTGAAGCTTTCTTT,CASSLGPTVNTEAFF
TRBJ1-3,-,-,TRBV21-1,TGTGCCAGCAGCAAAGATCCAGGCAGGGTCCCTGGAAACACCATATATTTT,CASSKDPGRVPGNTIYF
TRBJ2-2,-,-,TRBV7-3,TGTGCCAGCAGCCCCCGGGCAGGGGACACCGGGGAGCTGTTTTTT,CASSPRAGDTGELFF
TRBJ2-7,-,-,TRBV28,TGTGCCAGCACCCAGGGGGGCGCGAGCCCTGGTTACTACGAGCAGTACTTC,CASTQGGASPGYYEQYF
TRBJ2-5,-,-,TRBV7-9,TGTGCCAGCACCACGCCGGGCGACGGGGAAGAGACCCAGTACTTC,CASTTPGDGEETQYF
TRBJ2-1,TRBD2,-,TRBV7-9,TGTGCCAGCACTTTGGCGGGAGAGGGTGAGCAGTTCTTC,CASTLAGEGEQFF
TRBJ2-2,TRBD2,-,TRBV5-4,TGTGCCAGCAGCCAGCGGCAGGGCGGGAGTTGGAACACCGGGGAGCTGTTTTTT,CASSQRQGGSWNTGELFF
TRBJ1-1,-,once,TRBV7-2,TGTGCCAGCAGCTTAGACAGGGACACTGAAGCTTTCTTT,CASSLDRDTEAFF
TRBJ1-2,TRBD1,-,TRBV7-3,TGTGCCAGCAGCTTAAATTTCAGGGGGCAGGAGGATGGCTACACCTTC,CASSLNFRGQEDGYTF
TRBJ2-2,-,-,TRBV19,TGTGCCAGTAGTATAGCGACAGCCCCAGGTACCGGGGAGCTGTTTTTT,CASSIATAPGTGELFF
TRBJ1-2,-,-,TRBV11-3,TGTGCCAGCAGAACAACCAGAGCGTCTCAGGACAAATTAACTAACTATGGCTACACCTTC,CASRTTRASQDKLTNYGYTF
TRBJ2-2,-,-,TRBV28,TGTGCCAGCAGTTTACCCCGTCAGGCCGCGAACACCGGGGAGCTGTTTTTT,CASSLPRQAANTGELFF
TRBJ2-7,-,few,TRBV6-5,TGTGCCAGCAGTCTCGCGGTTGCCTACGAGCAGTACTTC,CASSLAVAYEQYF
TRBJ1-3,-,-,TRBV10-2,TGCGCCAGCAGCCGAGGAGAAGGAAACACCATATATTTT,CASSRGEGNTIYF
TRBJ1-6,TRBD1,few,TRBV2,TGTGCCAGCAGTGATCCAGGACAGGGGGTTTCACCCCTCCACTTT,CASSDPGQGVSPLHF
TRBJ1-3,-,-,TRBV19,TGTGCCAGTAGTAGCAACCGGGACACAGGCTCTGGAAACACCATATATTTT,CASSSNRDTGSGNTIYF
TRBJ1-2,-,-,TRBV7-3,TGTGCCAGCAGCCTTACACCCCTCATGGGCTACACCTTC,CASSLTPLMGYTF
TRBJ2-7,TRBD2,-,TRBV29-1,TGCAGCGTTGTATCCGCGGGAGGCGAGCAGTACTTC,CSVVSAGGEQYF
TRBJ2-5,TRBD1,-,TRBV6-6,TGTGCCAGCAGCTCTGGACAGGGAGTAGAGACCCAGTACTTC,CASSSGQGVETQYF
TRBJ1-3,-,few,TRBV5-5,TGTGCCAGCAGCTCCCCCAGGCCTTTCTCTGGAAACACCATATATTTT,CASSSPRPFSGNTIYF
TRBJ2-1,TRBD2,-,TRBV7-2,TGTGCCAGCAGCTTTGGCGGGGGGGCTTATGAGCAGTTCTTC,CASSFGGGAYEQFF
TRBJ2-7,TRBD2,once,TRBV5-5,TGTGCCAGCAGCCGCGGACTAGCGGGGAGCTACGAGCAGTACTTC,CASSRGLAGSYEQYF
TRBJ1-4,-,-,TRBV7-9,TGTTCCAGCTCTAGGCTCCCTGAAAAACTGTTTTTT,CSSSRLPEKLFF
TRBJ2-2,TRBD2,few,TRBV4-1,TGCGCCAGCAGCCCTACTAGCGGGAGAGAAACCGGGGAGCTGTTTTTT,CASSPTSGRETGELFF
TRBJ1-6,-,-,TRBV5-1,TGCGCCAGCAGCTTGGCGGTACAGAATAATTCACCCCTCCACTTT,CASSLAVQNNSPLHF
TRBJ2-2,TRBD2,-,TRBV4-2,TGTGCCAGCAGCCAAGAAGGACTAGATTCTTACACCGGGGAGCTGTTTTTT,CASSQEGLDSYTGELFF
TRBJ2-3,-,-,TRBV9,TGTGCCAGCAGCGTAGTAAGTCCGGGTACGCAGTATTTT,CASSVVSPGTQYF
TRBJ1-6,-,-,TRBV6-1,TGTGCCAGCAGTGAACAGGGTCCGAATTCACCCCTCCACTTT,CASSEQGPNSPLHF
TRBJ1-5,TRBD1,-,TRBV19,TGTGCCAGTAGAAGATCGGGACAGGGGGGATCATATAGCAATCAGCCCCAGCATTTT,CASRRSGQGGSYSNQPQHF
TRBJ1-1,-,-,TRBV2,TGTGCCAGCAGTGATTTTTCAGGGGAAGTCGCTGAAGCTTTCTTT,CASSDFSGEVAEAFF